These T cell receptor beta chains were read from a single sample in a study of PD-1 blockade in classical Hodgkin lymphoma. The data were produced by immunoSEQ multiplex PCR, yet TCRdb's version contains in-frame clones alone and is incomplete. The sample has 85,000 to 90,000 clones, 90% seen once. The sample in question was peripheral blood mononuclear cells (PBMCs), obtained before the fourth cycle of nivolumab. Receptors originate from a human donor with classical Hodgkin lymphoma. CDR3s include the opening cysteine and the closing phenylalanine or tryptophan. A D gene is named only where the DNA matches it firmly.

J | D | V | CDR3
TRBJ1-1 | - | TRBV29-1 | CSVAIQLPNTEAFF
TRBJ2-2 | - | TRBV30 | CAWSVMLLRGELFF
TRBJ1-6 | TRBD1 | TRBV10-2 | CASTIGGIGTAPFGVSHSPLHF
TRBJ1-3 | TRBD1 | TRBV7-2 | CASRQGAGNTIYF
TRBJ2-1 | - | TRBV6-6 | CASSYYTNEQFF
TRBJ1-5 | - | TRBV6-4 | CASGGGAGCGNQPQHF
TRBJ2-5 | - | TRBV18 | CASSPNQETQYF
TRBJ2-2 | - | TRBV19 | CASSNLIAGAVGELFF
TRBJ2-5 | TRBD1 | TRBV6-5 | CASSGRQGGETQYF
TRBJ1-4 | TRBD1 | TRBV19 | CASSIGAGTGGEKLFF
TRBJ2-7 | - | TRBV20-1 | CSARVGYEQYF
TRBJ1-1 | - | TRBV19 | CASSIFFSMNTEAFF
TRBJ1-5 | - | TRBV30 | CAWTDRVNQPQHF
TRBJ1-6 | TRBD1 | TRBV27 | CASRGGQANSPLHF
TRBJ2-7 | - | TRBV11-2 | CASSLYVGGISEQYF
TRBJ1-2 | TRBD1 | TRBV2 | CASVTGEGGYTF
TRBJ1-5 | - | TRBV7-2 | CASSLASGGSQPQHF
TRBJ2-7 | - | TRBV6-5 | CASSYGHGTYEQYF
TRBJ1-2 | - | TRBV5-3 | CASSLGTNYGYTF
TRBJ1-1 | TRBD1 | TRBV6-5 | CASRDRGMNTEAFF
TRBJ1-3 | - | TRBV13 | CASSPPGWGNTIYF
TRBJ2-7 | - | TRBV28 | CASSFSEGSEQYF
TRBJ1-2 | TRBD1 | TRBV9 | CASSEGRTGSGYTF
TRBJ1-1 | - | TRBV6-5 | CASSTPGLAVTEAFF
TRBJ2-7 | TRBD2 | TRBV11-2 | CASSSHPGGTYEQYF
TRBJ1-3 | - | TRBV29-1 | CSVKTFSGNTIYF
TRBJ2-4 | - | TRBV19 | CASSIGGFAPAKNIQYF
TRBJ1-2 | TRBD1 | TRBV7-9 | CASSPQGVRRDYGYTF
TRBJ2-7 | TRBD1 | TRBV18 | CASSIGQGSEQYF
TRBJ1-4 | - | TRBV7-9 | CASTSRGLNEKLFF
TRBJ1-4 | - | TRBV7-8 | CASSPRGINEKLFF
TRBJ2-5 | TRBD1 | TRBV5-4 | CASSLQGEETQYF
TRBJ2-1 | TRBD1 | TRBV5-6 | CASRPAGGRLYNEQFF
- | - | TRBV19 | CASSPGTYEQYF
TRBJ2-1 | - | TRBV7-2 | CASSRSSEQLF
TRBJ1-1 | - | TRBV25-1 | CASRGQTNTEAFF
TRBJ2-1 | TRBD1 | TRBV9 | CASSGPGQGSRNEQFF
TRBJ2-2 | TRBD2 | TRBV4-3 | CASSPPAGGTGELFF
TRBJ2-1 | - | TRBV20-1 | CSARRWTRGFF
TRBJ2-7 | TRBD2 | TRBV4-1 | CASSQEERGAYEQYF
TRBJ1-3 | - | TRBV5-4 | CASSLMGFGRNTIYF
TRBJ1-5 | TRBD1 | TRBV9 | CASSVEGQEDQPQHF
TRBJ1-2 | TRBD1 | TRBV19 | CASSFTGTGGIGITGGYTF
TRBJ2-7 | - | TRBV2 | CASSVGSEQYF
TRBJ1-3 | TRBD1 | TRBV5-5 | CASSAGQVLGNTIYF
TRBJ2-7 | - | TRBV6-6 | CASTDMNSYEQYF
TRBJ1-1 | - | TRBV11-2 | CASSYKGLEAFF
TRBJ2-7 | - | TRBV7-2 | CASSYGPDYEQYF
TRBJ2-7 | - | TRBV7-2 | CASSFVGEPYEQYF
TRBJ1-4 | - | TRBV2 | CASSLNEKLFF
TRBJ1-6 | - | TRBV9 | CASSDRGLINSPLHF
TRBJ2-7 | - | TRBV9 | CASSARDGPYEQYF
TRBJ2-7 | - | TRBV6-1 | CASSGRNYEQYF
TRBJ2-1 | TRBD2 | TRBV27 | CASSLMGGFYNEQFF
TRBJ1-2 | - | TRBV7-2 | CASSPRVYGYTF
TRBJ1-4 | - | TRBV2 | CASSDEGVNEKLFF